This T cell receptor (beta chain) was captured by sequencing in a study of cytomegalovirus exposure and HLA in healthy donors. Study-wide points: In vitro, three CMV-associated chains proved specific for CMV antigens. A later analysis linked a missense DCLRE1C variant to TCR beta V- and J-gene trimming. Earlier results showed most TCR beta V segments being productive about 87% or about 30% of the time.

There were likely unrecorded immune exposures, though donors were nominally healthy when sampled. With 60 Vbeta and 13 Jbeta primers, the PCR was carried out. Profiled with immunoSEQ multiplex PCR; TCRdb holds only in-frame clones, not every one. The table includes fewer than 200,000 clones, 60% to 80% detected once. Of note for this clone: Its antigen remains unknown.

The CDR3 is 13 amino acids. Trimming shortened V by 8 bases and J by 7 bases, and 14 bases separated the two germline ends. Germline-derived CDR1 and CDR2 are SNHLY and FYNNEI. This clonotype originated in a woman aged 45-65 years in good health and CMV-seropositive. Sequencing was done on a sample of PBMCs. The V call is TRBV2, the J call TRBJ1-4; a possible D gene is TRBD1 (5 bases). CDR3 amino acids: CASRGGGAEKLFF. In nucleotides, the CDR3 is TGTGCCAGCCGAGGCGGGGGTGCTGAAAAACTGTTTTTT.